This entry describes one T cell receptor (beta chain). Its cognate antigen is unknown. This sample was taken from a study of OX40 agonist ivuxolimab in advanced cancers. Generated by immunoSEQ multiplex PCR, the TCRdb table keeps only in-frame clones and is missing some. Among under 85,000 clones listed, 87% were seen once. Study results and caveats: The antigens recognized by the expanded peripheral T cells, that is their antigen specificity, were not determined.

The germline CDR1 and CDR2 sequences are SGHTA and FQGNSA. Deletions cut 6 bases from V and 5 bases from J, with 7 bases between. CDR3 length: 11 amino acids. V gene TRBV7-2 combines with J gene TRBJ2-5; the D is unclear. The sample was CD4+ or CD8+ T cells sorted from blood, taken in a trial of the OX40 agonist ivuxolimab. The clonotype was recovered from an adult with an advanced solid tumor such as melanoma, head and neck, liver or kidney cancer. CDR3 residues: CASREWETQYF. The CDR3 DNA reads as TGTGCCAGCAGGGAATGGGAGACCCAGTACTTC.